The 9 T cell receptor beta chains presented below share a single source sample, sequenced in a study of cytotoxic CD8 clonotypes in ibrutinib-treated CLL. Sequencing was performed with immunoSEQ multiplex PCR; in TCRdb, only in-frame clones are kept and a portion is missing. The top ten clones hold 25% to 30% of a sample with about 140,000 clones, 70% to 85% of them seen once. The sample was PBMCs, taken after 12 months of ibrutinib treatment. All receptors come from a human donor with chronic lymphocytic leukemia.

The J gene is TRBJ1-1, the V gene TRBV6-5; TRBD1 might be the D (5 bases). The CDR3 has 14 amino acids. Germline V lookup: CDR1 MNHEY, CDR2 SVGAGI. V was clipped by 5 bases and J by 2 bases, with 12 bases between them. CDR3 DNA: TGTGCCAGCAGTGCCCAGGGTACAAACACTGAAGCTTTCTTT. Encoded protein: CASSAQGTNTEAFF.

This rearrangement joins TRBV19 to TRBJ2-7, with 8 bases aligning to TRBD1. Germline-derived CDR1 and CDR2 are LNHDA and SQIVND (reference sequence). The ends lost 5 bases at V and 3 bases at J; junction bases unmatched: 6. This CDR3 has 14 residues. The CDR3 loop reads CASSPGTGFYEQYF. The CDR3 DNA sequence: TGTGCCAGTAGTCCAGGGACAGGTTTCTACGAGCAGTACTTC. Full variable domain (rest looked up from reference TRBV19 and TRBJ2-7): DGGITQSPKYLFRKEGQNVTLSCEQNLNHDAMYWYRQDPGQGLRLIYYSQIVNDFQKGDIAEGYSVSREKKESFPLTVTSAQKNPTAFYLCASSPGTGFYEQYFGPGTRLTVT.

The chain joins TRBV10-3 to TRBJ2-1; perhaps D is TRBD1 or TRBD2 (5 bases each). Trimming removed 2 bases from V and 2 bases from J, with 10 bases in between. CDR1 is ENHRY and CDR2 is SYGVKD in the germline V gene. The CDR3 sequence is 15 residues long. The CDR3 region is CAISERDPTYNEQFF. In nucleotides, the CDR3 is TGTGCCATCAGTGAGCGGGACCCGACCTACAATGAGCAGTTCTTC.

The chain carries TRBV7-9 and TRBJ1-6; D unclear. Germline lookup yields CDR1 SEHNR and CDR2 FQNEAQ (reference sequence). V lost 6 bases and J 2 bases, leaving 5 bases between the germline ends. This CDR3 has 13 amino acids. CDR3 region: CASRGAYNSPLHF. CDR3 DNA: TGTGCCAGCAGGGGAGCCTATAATTCACCCCTCCACTTT.

The gene calls are TRBV6-5 and TRBJ2-7, with D possibly being TRBD1 or TRBD2 (5 bases each). In germline, CDR1 is MNHEY, CDR2 SVGAGI. This CDR3 is built from 12 residues. V lost 6 bases to trimming and J lost 7 bases, with 13 bases between them. In DNA, the CDR3 is TGTGCCAGCAGCGATCGGGGCCGGGAGCAGTACTTC. It specifies CASSDRGREQYF.

The chain recombines TRBV5-8 with TRBJ1-6; perhaps TRBD1 as D (6 bases). Germline-derived CDR1 and CDR2 are SGHTS and YDEGEE. The CDR3 is 16 residues long. V gave up 2 bases and J gave up 6 bases, with 15 bases separating them. Written as DNA, the CDR3 is TGTGCCAGCAGCTTTTGGGGGGGCCCGATTAATTCACCCCTCCACTTT. This encodes CASSFWGGPINSPLHF.

The V call is TRBV10-3, the J call TRBJ1-4; no reliable D call. The V and J ends lost 3 bases and 4 bases respectively, with 9 bases between them. The CDR3 has 14 residues. The germline CDR1 and CDR2 sequences are ENHRY and SYGVKD. The CDR3 reads CAISDNVFNEKLFF. CDR3 nucleotide sequence: TGTGCCATCAGTGATAATGTATTTAATGAAAAACTGTTTTTT.

The gene calls are TRBV18 and TRBJ1-5; unclear D gene. This CDR3 contains 14 residues. Deletions cut 6 bases from V and 2 bases from J, with 11 bases between. Germline CDR1 KGHSH, CDR2 LQKENI. CDR3 sequence: CASSGFSGNQPQHF. CDR3 bases: TGTGCCAGCTCCGGCTTTTCGGGCAATCAGCCCCAGCATTTT.

The rearrangement links TRBV28 to TRBJ1-1, with D unresolved. CDR1 is MDHEN, CDR2 SYDVKM, per germline. This CDR3 has 14 amino acids. V was trimmed by 5 bases and J by 4 bases, leaving 14 bases between them. The DNA for the CDR3 is TGTGCCAGCAGTCTACAGAGGGTGAGCACTGAAGCTTTCTTT. This codes for CASSLQRVSTEAFF.